The text below deals with one TCR beta chain. Antigen specificity is unknown. Fresh-frozen tumor tissue and more than two years of survival data were available for all. Amplification used 60 V beta primers and 13 J beta primers. Data came from immunoSEQ multiplex PCR; TCRdb stores just in-frame clones and leaves some out. The sample includes tens of thousands of clones, around 86% of them seen just once. The sample is drawn from a study of glioma-infiltrating T cells after dendritic cell vaccination. The CDR3 is made up of 14 amino acids. Germline CDR1 LNHDA, CDR2 SQIVND (reference sequence). V shed 6 bases and J 5 bases; nucleotides not matched to a gene: 7. Study-wide results and caveats: Estimated pretreatment TIL content predicted outcome after dendritic cell vaccination.

The source is a human donor with glioblastoma. This specimen consisted of blood, obtained before dendritic cell vaccination. This rearrangement joins TRBV19 to TRBJ1-2; TRBD1 matches at 9 bases. CDR3 sequence (DNA): TGTGCCAGTAGGCGACAGGGGGAGAGGTATGGCTACACCTTC. Protein sequence: CASRRQGERYGYTF.